This T cell receptor beta chain appears in the sequencing data of a study of CD8 T cells in ankylosing spondylitis. This clonotype was found many times. Its cognate antigen is unknown. A quantitative 5'-RACE method, one with molecular barcodes, was used to make TCR beta libraries. TCRdb used MiXCR to reprocess the 5' RACE reads, holding one entry per CDR3 protein. The profile shows around 230,000 distinct CDR3 sequences, roughly 8.2% of them singletons. Study-wide findings and caveats: What appeared characteristic of ankylosing spondylitis blood was a TCR beta motif of several highly homologous variants. The disease-linked clones had a CD8+ phenotype and low blood frequencies.

The TCR comes from a female donor with ankylosing spondylitis or in good health (not recorded which). Sequenced input: blood, either unsorted or a sorted T cell fraction (not recorded which).

CDR3 DNA sequence: TGTGCCAGCAGTTACTCGAATAACATTTTAGCGCGTGAGCAGTTCTTC. It specifies CASSYSNNILAREQFF. The chain couples TRBV6-5 to TRBJ2-1, with D possibly being TRBD2 (5 bases). The germline CDR1 and CDR2 sequences are MNHEY and SVGAGI. This CDR3 is 16 amino acids long. V was pared by 0 bases and J by 9 bases, with 18 bases between.